A single count supports the clone carrying this TCR beta chain. This CDR3 has 14 residues. The germline gives CDR1 SNHLY, CDR2 FYNNEI. Trimming at V came to 2 bases and at J to 4 bases, leaving 2 bases not matched to a gene. This specimen comes from a study of blood T cell repertoires in COVID-19. Using immunoSEQ multiplex PCR, the repertoire was profiled, and TCRdb retains in-frame clones only, with some absent. This table holds some 240,000 clones, roughly 85% found once. The TCR comes from an older woman with COVID-19, enrolled during active disease. Sequenced: peripheral blood. V usage is TRBV2 and J usage is TRBJ1-5, with 7 bases lining up with TRBD1. CDR3 in DNA: TGTGCCAGCAGTGAAACAGGGGCTAATCAGCCCCAGCATTTT. Translating gives CASSETGANQPQHF. Drawing the rest from reference TRBV2 and TRBJ1-5, the complete variable domain is EPEVTQTPSHQVTQMGQEVILRCVPISNHLYFYWYRQILGQKVEFLVSFYNNEISEKSEIFDDQFSVERPDGSNFTLKIRSTKLEDSAMYFCASSETGANQPQHFGDGTRLSIL.